These T cell receptor beta chains were read from a single sample in a study of blood T cells in healthy people across ages. TCRdb re-derived calls from the 5' RACE reads in MiXCR, one entry per CDR3 protein. The table lists 850,000 to 1,100,000 distinct CDR3 sequences, 35% to 45% of them singletons. The sequencing sample was made of blood. These receptors were obtained from a man younger than 35 in good health. Both conserved end residues are part of each CDR3. Each record gives: CDR3 DNA, CDR3 protein, CDR3 length, V gene, clone size, J gene, D gene. The D gene is left open where the match is weak. Clone size appears in some rows only: once, few, many, or a class for an expanded clone.

DNA: TGTGCCAGCAGCCCCAACGGGGCTAGCACAGATACGCAGTATTTT
CDR3: CASSPNGASTDTQYF
length: 15
V: TRBV4-2
size: few
J: TRBJ2-3
D: -

DNA: TGTGCCAGCAGTTATCGCTTGGCGGGGGGGAGGATCGGGCAGTTCTTC
CDR3: CASSYRLAGGRIGQFF
length: 16
V: TRBV6-2/TRBV6-3
size: few
J: TRBJ2-1
D: TRBD2

DNA: TGTGCCAGCAGTTTCCTCGCACTCCTAGCGGGGGGGCTCAACACCGGGGAGCTGTTTTTT
CDR3: CASSFLALLAGGLNTGELFF
length: 20
V: TRBV5-5
size: few
J: TRBJ2-2
D: TRBD2

DNA: TGTGCCAGCAGCGTGGACGCCAAAATTTACGAGCAGTACTTC
CDR3: CASSVDAKIYEQYF
length: 14
V: TRBV9
size: -
J: TRBJ2-7
D: -

DNA: TGCAGTGCTAGAGATACGAGTGGTTCCGCGGATACGCAGTATTTT
CDR3: CSARDTSGSADTQYF
length: 15
V: TRBV20-1
size: once
J: TRBJ2-3
D: -

DNA: TGTGCCAGCAGCCATGAACAGGGAGGCCCCTACAATGAGCAGTTCTTC
CDR3: CASSHEQGGPYNEQFF
length: 16
V: TRBV5-6
size: few
J: TRBJ2-1
D: -

DNA: TGCAGTGCCCAGGAGGTTAGTGAAGCTTTCTTT
CDR3: CSAQEVSEAFF
length: 11
V: TRBV20-1
size: few
J: TRBJ1-1
D: -

DNA: TGCGCCAGCAGCTTGGCCCCGACAGCGGGCACTGAAGCTTTCTTT
CDR3: CASSLAPTAGTEAFF
length: 15
V: TRBV5-1
size: -
J: TRBJ1-1
D: -

DNA: TGCAGTGCCCGGACAGGGGGCGATTCCGAGCAGTACTTC
CDR3: CSARTGGDSEQYF
length: 13
V: TRBV20-1
size: few
J: TRBJ2-7
D: TRBD1

DNA: TGCAGTGCTAGATCGGTGTTGCTGGGAGAAGCTTTCTTT
CDR3: CSARSVLLGEAFF
length: 13
V: TRBV20-1
size: many
J: TRBJ1-1
D: -

DNA: TGCAGTGCCTTACCGGGGGTGATCTATGGCTACACCTTC
CDR3: CSALPGVIYGYTF
length: 13
V: TRBV20-1
size: few
J: TRBJ1-2
D: -

DNA: TGTGCCAGCTCACTCAAAACAGGGTTGGGCGATGGCAATCAGCCCCAGCATTTT
CDR3: CASSLKTGLGDGNQPQHF
length: 18
V: TRBV18
size: few
J: TRBJ1-5
D: -

DNA: TGTGCCAGCCGGTTGAGAGAGGGAAAGAGTCAGCCCCAGCATTTT
CDR3: CASRLREGKSQPQHF
length: 15
V: TRBV2
size: -
J: TRBJ1-5
D: -

DNA: TGCGCCAGCAGCCAAGATGTACAGGGCCTATCGGAAGGCTACACCTTC
CDR3: CASSQDVQGLSEGYTF
length: 16
V: TRBV4-3
size: -
J: TRBJ1-2
D: -

DNA: TGCGCCAGTGGACAGGGCTTCACAGGTACGCAGTATTTT
CDR3: CASGQGFTGTQYF
length: 13
V: TRBV5-1
size: -
J: TRBJ2-3
D: TRBD1

DNA: TGTGCCATCAGTGACCCCGCCGGGGCTAATGAAAAACTGTTTTTT
CDR3: CAISDPAGANEKLFF
length: 15
V: TRBV10-3
size: many
J: TRBJ1-4
D: -

DNA: TGTGCCAGCAGCTTAGGGGGCCCTAGCGGGGACCCAGATACGCAGTATTTT
CDR3: CASSLGGPSGDPDTQYF
length: 17
V: TRBV7-2
size: few
J: TRBJ2-3
D: TRBD2

DNA: TGTGCCAGCAGCCAAGATGCTCGGTCTGAAGCTTTCTTT
CDR3: CASSQDARSEAFF
length: 13
V: TRBV14
size: -
J: TRBJ1-1
D: -

DNA: TGTGCCAGCAGCTTAGAGGTTGGAGGAACCCCATTGTCAAGCAACATTCAGTACTTC
CDR3: CASSLEVGGTPLSSNIQYF
length: 19
V: TRBV7-6
size: few
J: TRBJ2-4
D: -

DNA: TGTGCCAGCAGCTTAAAAGCTAGCGGGGGGGAGACCCAGTACTTC
CDR3: CASSLKASGGETQYF
length: 15
V: TRBV7-3
size: -
J: TRBJ2-5
D: TRBD2

DNA: TGTGCCACTTCGGGACTAGCAACAGATACGCAGTATTTT
CDR3: CATSGLATDTQYF
length: 13
V: TRBV3-1
size: few
J: TRBJ2-3
D: TRBD2

DNA: TGCAGTGCTAGAGCTAGCGGGGGCCCCAGCTCCTACAATGAGCAGTTCTTC
CDR3: CSARASGGPSSYNEQFF
length: 17
V: TRBV20-1
size: many
J: TRBJ2-1
D: TRBD2

DNA: TGTGCCAGCAGCTTAACCTCAGGGGGCAATGAGCAGTTCTTC
CDR3: CASSLTSGGNEQFF
length: 14
V: TRBV7-3
size: -
J: TRBJ2-1
D: TRBD1

DNA: TGTGCCAGCAGTTTTCTGGGGACCATGAACACTGAAGCTTTCTTT
CDR3: CASSFLGTMNTEAFF
length: 15
V: TRBV12-3/TRBV12-4
size: -
J: TRBJ1-1
D: -

DNA: TGTGCCATCAGTGACGCGCCGGGACAGAACACTGAAGCTTTCTTT
CDR3: CAISDAPGQNTEAFF
length: 15
V: TRBV10-3
size: -
J: TRBJ1-1
D: -

DNA: TGCAGTGCTAGAGATTGGGCGGGGCCGAGCACTGAAGCTTTCTTT
CDR3: CSARDWAGPSTEAFF
length: 15
V: TRBV20-1
size: few
J: TRBJ1-1
D: -

DNA: TGCAGTGCTAGGGCCAGCGGGGGGGGGTATGAGCAGTACTTC
CDR3: CSARASGGGYEQYF
length: 14
V: TRBV20-1
size: few
J: TRBJ2-7
D: TRBD2

DNA: TGCAGTGCTAGCGAGGTGCACTACGAGCAGTACTTC
CDR3: CSASEVHYEQYF
length: 12
V: TRBV20-1
size: few
J: TRBJ2-7
D: -

DNA: TGTGCCAGCAAAAGATACCCGGGACAGGGAAACAATGAGCAGTTCTTC
CDR3: CASKRYPGQGNNEQFF
length: 16
V: TRBV6-1
size: -
J: TRBJ2-1
D: TRBD1

DNA: TGCGCCAGCAGCCCCGGGGACAGGGGTCACGAGCAGTACTTC
CDR3: CASSPGDRGHEQYF
length: 14
V: TRBV5-1
size: -
J: TRBJ2-7
D: TRBD1

DNA: TGTGCCAGCAGGAGACAGGGGGCCTGGACTGAAGCTTTCTTT
CDR3: CASRRQGAWTEAFF
length: 14
V: TRBV2
size: -
J: TRBJ1-1
D: TRBD1

DNA: TGTGCCAGCAGTTTATCCCTAGGAAGGGTCCACAATGAGCAGTACTTC
CDR3: CASSLSLGRVHNEQYF
length: 16
V: TRBV27
size: -
J: TRBJ2-7
D: -

DNA: TGTGCCAGCAGTTTCTTACAGCTGGGGACTGAAGCTTTCTTT
CDR3: CASSFLQLGTEAFF
length: 14
V: TRBV12-3/TRBV12-4
size: -
J: TRBJ1-1
D: -

DNA: TGTGCCAGCAGTCCAGGGACAGGGGTCACAGATACGCAGTATTTT
CDR3: CASSPGTGVTDTQYF
length: 15
V: TRBV12-3/TRBV12-4
size: many
J: TRBJ2-3
D: TRBD1

DNA: TGTGCCAGCAGTTTAAAGGGTCGGCAGGGAGCTAATGAAAAACTGTTTTTT
CDR3: CASSLKGRQGANEKLFF
length: 17
V: TRBV12-3/TRBV12-4
size: -
J: TRBJ1-4
D: -

DNA: TGTGCCAGCAGCCTAAATCAAGGGGAAAATGAAAAACTGTTTTTT
CDR3: CASSLNQGENEKLFF
length: 15
V: TRBV4-2
size: -
J: TRBJ1-4
D: -

DNA: TGCAGCGCTCTCCGACAGGGCTTAAACTATGGCTACACCTTC
CDR3: CSALRQGLNYGYTF
length: 14
V: TRBV20-1
size: few
J: TRBJ1-2
D: TRBD1

DNA: TGTGCCAGCAGCTCAGGGTCCCTAGACTACGAGCAGTACTTC
CDR3: CASSSGSLDYEQYF
length: 14
V: TRBV9
size: -
J: TRBJ2-7
D: -

DNA: TGTGCCATCAAGAGAGAGGCTCTGGGGGGTGAAGGTGAAGCTTTCTTT
CDR3: CAIKREALGGEGEAFF
length: 16
V: TRBV10-3
size: -
J: TRBJ1-1
D: -

DNA: TGTGCCAGCAGCCCTCGACAGGTGAACACTGAAGCTTTCTTT
CDR3: CASSPRQVNTEAFF
length: 14
V: TRBV16
size: few
J: TRBJ1-1
D: -

DNA: TGTGCCAGCAGCCCCGACCCCGGGGGGGACACTGAAGCTTTCTTT
CDR3: CASSPDPGGDTEAFF
length: 15
V: TRBV9
size: -
J: TRBJ1-1
D: -

DNA: TGCAGTGCTTTAGACATGAATAGCAATCAGCCCCAGCATTTT
CDR3: CSALDMNSNQPQHF
length: 14
V: TRBV20-1
size: few
J: TRBJ1-5
D: -

DNA: TGTGCCAGCAGCCCCGGGCAGGGGACCTCCACAGATACGCAGTATTTT
CDR3: CASSPGQGTSTDTQYF
length: 16
V: TRBV13
size: -
J: TRBJ2-3
D: -

DNA: TGTGCCAGCAGCTACTGGACAGGGGGCAGTCGGCACACTGAAGCTTTCTTT
CDR3: CASSYWTGGSRHTEAFF
length: 17
V: TRBV7-9
size: -
J: TRBJ1-1
D: TRBD1

DNA: TGTGCCAGCAGTCTCTATTTAAATCAGGGGTTCGAGTACTTC
CDR3: CASSLYLNQGFEYF
length: 14
V: TRBV6-5
size: -
J: TRBJ2-7
D: -

DNA: TGTGCCAGCAGCTTAGGGACAGGGGTTGGCCTCAATGAGCAGTTCTTC
CDR3: CASSLGTGVGLNEQFF
length: 16
V: TRBV7-2
size: -
J: TRBJ2-1
D: TRBD1

DNA: TGTGCCAGCAGGGGACAGGTACCTACCTACAATGAGCAGTTCTTC
CDR3: CASRGQVPTYNEQFF
length: 15
V: TRBV28
size: few
J: TRBJ2-1
D: TRBD1

DNA: TGCGCCAGCAGCCCCAACCGTGTAAGCTCCTACGATGAGCAGTTCTTC
CDR3: CASSPNRVSSYDEQFF
length: 16
V: TRBV5-1
size: -
J: TRBJ2-1
D: -

DNA: TGTTCCAGCAGCGGACTAGTCCGAGATACGCAGTATTTT
CDR3: CSSSGLVRDTQYF
length: 13
V: TRBV7-3
size: -
J: TRBJ2-3
D: TRBD2

DNA: TGTGCCAGCAGTCCGTGGACTAGCGCGAGCTCCTACGAGCAGTACTTC
CDR3: CASSPWTSASSYEQYF
length: 16
V: TRBV27
size: few
J: TRBJ2-7
D: TRBD2

DNA: TGTGCCAGCAGCCAAGGAGTTAGCGGGGGCTCCTACGAGCAGTACTTC
CDR3: CASSQGVSGGSYEQYF
length: 16
V: TRBV3-1
size: few
J: TRBJ2-7
D: TRBD2

DNA: TGCGCCAGCAGCCAGGCTAGCGGTATCTCCTACAATGAGCAGTTCTTC
CDR3: CASSQASGISYNEQFF
length: 16
V: TRBV4-1
size: few
J: TRBJ2-1
D: TRBD2

DNA: TGTGCCAGTTTCGAGGGGACGGAAAGCACAGATACGCAGTATTTT
CDR3: CASFEGTESTDTQYF
length: 15
V: TRBV28
size: few
J: TRBJ2-3
D: -

DNA: TGTGCCGGATCCGGGACAGGGATCCAAGAGACCCAGTACTTC
CDR3: CAGSGTGIQETQYF
length: 14
V: TRBV25-1
size: few
J: TRBJ2-5
D: TRBD1

DNA: TGTGCCAGCAGCGTAGGGACAGCGGCAGACTACGAGCAGTACTTC
CDR3: CASSVGTAADYEQYF
length: 15
V: TRBV9
size: few
J: TRBJ2-7
D: -

DNA: TGTGCCAGCAGCCGGGAGGGGAATGAGCAGTTCTTC
CDR3: CASSREGNEQFF
length: 12
V: TRBV11-2
size: few
J: TRBJ2-1
D: TRBD2

DNA: TGCGCCAGCAGCCGGGGGACAGGGGGCAATCAGCCCCAGCATTTT
CDR3: CASSRGTGGNQPQHF
length: 15
V: TRBV4-3
size: few
J: TRBJ1-5
D: TRBD1